This TCR beta chain derives from a study of metastatic and nonmetastatic thyroid tumors. Turning to the study itself: Patients with malignant and benign thyroid disease provided blood and tumor or nodule tissue, whose repertoires were compared.

Germline lookup yields CDR1 SGHRS and CDR2 YFSETQ. CDR3 length: 14 amino acids. With 1 base removed from V and 0 bases from J, the gap between germline ends came to 6 bases. Patients were all untreated before their thyroid surgery. Per the original data handling: CDR3 was compared across clinicopathological groups, and the resulting differences were used to build a distant-metastasis classifier for papillary thyroid cancer. TCRdb re-called the PCR reads via MiXCR. Clone size and V and J calls follow TCRdb, not the original study. The sample yields some 12,000 clones, around a quarter seen once. The V gene is TRBV5-1, the J gene TRBJ2-3, with D unresolved. The source material was tumor tissue. The sequence came from a female donor with papillary thyroid cancer or a benign thyroid nodule (not recorded which). Some clones in this sample may be carry-over from other donors' samples. The CDR3 DNA reads TGCGCCAGCAGCTTGACCCTTAGCACAGATACGCAGTATTTT. Protein product: CASSLTLSTDTQYF.